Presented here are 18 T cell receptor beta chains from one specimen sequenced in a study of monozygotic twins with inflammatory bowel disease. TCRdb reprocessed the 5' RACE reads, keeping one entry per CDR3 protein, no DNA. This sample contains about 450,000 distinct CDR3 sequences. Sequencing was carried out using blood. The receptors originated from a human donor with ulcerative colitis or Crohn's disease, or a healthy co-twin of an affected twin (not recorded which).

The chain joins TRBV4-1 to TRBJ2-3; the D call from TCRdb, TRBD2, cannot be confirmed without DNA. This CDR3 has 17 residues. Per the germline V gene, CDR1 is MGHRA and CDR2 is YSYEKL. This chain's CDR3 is CASSQDRLAGLADTQYF.

The CDR3: CAIRGLAGGWFF. The chain has TRBV10-3 and TRBJ2-1; the D call of TRBD2 rests on TCRdb alone, since no DNA is present to check it. Germline V gives CDR1 ENHRY, CDR2 SYGVKD. The length of the CDR3 is 12 residues.

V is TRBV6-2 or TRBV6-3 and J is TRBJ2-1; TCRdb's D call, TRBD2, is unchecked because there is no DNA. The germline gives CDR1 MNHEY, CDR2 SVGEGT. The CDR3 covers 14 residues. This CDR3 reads CASSAGTSAYEQFF.

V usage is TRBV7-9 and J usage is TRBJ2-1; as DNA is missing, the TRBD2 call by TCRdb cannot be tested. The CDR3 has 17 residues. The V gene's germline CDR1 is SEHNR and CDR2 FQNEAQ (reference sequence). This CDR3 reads CASSLGDSGRSNNEQFF.

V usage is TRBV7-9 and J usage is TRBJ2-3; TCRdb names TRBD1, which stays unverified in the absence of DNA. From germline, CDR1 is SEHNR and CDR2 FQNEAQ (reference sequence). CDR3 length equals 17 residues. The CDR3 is CASSNQRPRTDTDTQYF.

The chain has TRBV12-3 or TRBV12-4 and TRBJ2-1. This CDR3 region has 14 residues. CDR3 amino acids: CASSLSSSNNEQFF.

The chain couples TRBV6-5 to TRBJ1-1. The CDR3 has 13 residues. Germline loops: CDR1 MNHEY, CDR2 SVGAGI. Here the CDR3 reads CASRTTENTEAFF.

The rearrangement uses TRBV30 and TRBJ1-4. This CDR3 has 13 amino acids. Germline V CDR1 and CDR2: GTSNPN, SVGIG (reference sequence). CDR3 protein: CAWSVGGNEKLFF.

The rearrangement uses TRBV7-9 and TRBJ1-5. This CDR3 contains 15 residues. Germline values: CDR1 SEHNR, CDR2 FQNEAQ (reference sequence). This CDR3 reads CASSLGKGWNQPQHF.

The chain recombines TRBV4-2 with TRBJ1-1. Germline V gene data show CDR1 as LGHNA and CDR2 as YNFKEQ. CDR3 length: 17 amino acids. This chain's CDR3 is CASSQDHSYTPLRRAFF.

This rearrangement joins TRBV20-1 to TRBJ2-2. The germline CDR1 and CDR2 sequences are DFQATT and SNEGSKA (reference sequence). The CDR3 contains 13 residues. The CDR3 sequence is CSARGTNTGELFF.

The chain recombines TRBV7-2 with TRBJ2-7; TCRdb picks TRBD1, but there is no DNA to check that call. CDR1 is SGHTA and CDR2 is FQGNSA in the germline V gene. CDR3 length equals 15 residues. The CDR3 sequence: CASSLQGTGVYEQYF.

The CDR3 sequence is CASSSLLASAYEQYF. The gene calls are TRBV5-1 and TRBJ2-7; TCRdb's assignment of TRBD2 cannot be checked, as there is no DNA. The CDR3 contains 15 residues. CDR1 SGHRS and CDR2 YFSETQ come from the germline V gene.

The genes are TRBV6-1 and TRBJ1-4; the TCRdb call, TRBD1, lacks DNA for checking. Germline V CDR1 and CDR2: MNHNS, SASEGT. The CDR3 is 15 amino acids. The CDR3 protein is CASRQTGLTNEKLFF.

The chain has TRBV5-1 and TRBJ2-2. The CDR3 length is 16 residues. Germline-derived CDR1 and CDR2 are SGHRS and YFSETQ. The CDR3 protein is CASSMNILVSSGELFF.

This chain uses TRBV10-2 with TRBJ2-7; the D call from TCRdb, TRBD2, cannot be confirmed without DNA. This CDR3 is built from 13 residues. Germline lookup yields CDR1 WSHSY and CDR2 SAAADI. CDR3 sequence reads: CASKRGEAYEQYF.

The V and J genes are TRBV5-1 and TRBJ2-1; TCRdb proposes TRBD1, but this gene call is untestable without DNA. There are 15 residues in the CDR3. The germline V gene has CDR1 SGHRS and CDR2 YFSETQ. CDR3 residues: CASSFDRVTRNEQFF. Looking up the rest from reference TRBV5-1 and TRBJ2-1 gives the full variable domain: KAGVTQTPRYLIKTRGQQVTLSCSPISGHRSVSWYQQTPGQGLQFLFEYFSETQRNKGNFPGRFSGRQFSNSRSEMNVSTLELGDSALYLCASSFDRVTRNEQFFGPGTRLTVL.

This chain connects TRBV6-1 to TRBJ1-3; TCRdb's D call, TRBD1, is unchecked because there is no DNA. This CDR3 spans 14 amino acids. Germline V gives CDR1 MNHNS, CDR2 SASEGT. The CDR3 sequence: CASSPLESGNTIYF.